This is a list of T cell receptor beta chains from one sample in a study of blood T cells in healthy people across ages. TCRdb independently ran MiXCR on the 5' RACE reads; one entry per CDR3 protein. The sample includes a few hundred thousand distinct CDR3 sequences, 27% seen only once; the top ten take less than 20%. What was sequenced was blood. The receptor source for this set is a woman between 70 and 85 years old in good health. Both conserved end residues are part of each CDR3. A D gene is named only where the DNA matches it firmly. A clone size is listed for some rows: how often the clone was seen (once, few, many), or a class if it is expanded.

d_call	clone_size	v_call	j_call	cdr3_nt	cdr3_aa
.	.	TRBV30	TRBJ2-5	TGTGCCTGGAGTGTGAAAGGGGGAGAGACCCAGTACTTC	CAWSVKGGETQYF
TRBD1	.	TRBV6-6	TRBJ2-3	TGTGCCAGCAGTCGCAGGGGGCTTGATGGAGATACGCAGTATTTT	CASSRRGLDGDTQYF
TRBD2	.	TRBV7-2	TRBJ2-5	TGTGCCAGCAGCTTAGGGACTAGCGGGGAAGAGGCCCAGCACTTC	CASSLGTSGEEAQHF
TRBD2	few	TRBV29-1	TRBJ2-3	TGCAGCGGGAGGCGGGGGGGACCTGACACAGATACGCAGTATTTT	CSGRRGGPDTDTQYF
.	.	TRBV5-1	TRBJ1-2	TGCGCCAGCAGCTTGGAATTATCGGGGCGCGAGGGCTGCACCTTC	CASSLELSGREGCTF
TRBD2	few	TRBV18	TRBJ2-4	TGTGCCAGCTCGTCCCTCTGGGGGGCTACGGGACTAGCCCAAGCCAAAAACATTCAGTACTTC	CASSSLWGATGLAQAKNIQYF
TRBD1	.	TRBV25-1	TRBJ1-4	TGTGCCAGCAGTGGCAGACAGGGCGAAAAACTGTTTTTT	CASSGRQGEKLFF
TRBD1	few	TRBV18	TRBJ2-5	TGTGCCAGCTCACCATCGGGACAGGGAGAGACCCAGTACTTC	CASSPSGQGETQYF
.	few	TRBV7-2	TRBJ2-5	TGTGCCAGCAGCTTGAATGCTGGGTTCCAAGAGACCCAGTACTTC	CASSLNAGFQETQYF
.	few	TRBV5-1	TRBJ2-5	TGCGCCAGCAGCTTGGAACGGGTGACCCAGTACTTC	CASSLERVTQYF
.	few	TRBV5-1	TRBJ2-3	TGCGCCAGCAGCTGGATCACCCAAGGATCCACAGATACGCAGTATTTT	CASSWITQGSTDTQYF
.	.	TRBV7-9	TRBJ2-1	TGTGCCAGCAGCTCCTCGACATTTTCCTACAATGAGCAGTTCTTC	CASSSSTFSYNEQFF
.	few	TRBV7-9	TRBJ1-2	TGTGCCAGCAGCCCAATGACAGTTTATGGCTACACCTTC	CASSPMTVYGYTF